The 20 T cell receptor beta chains below were found in one sample sequenced in a study of cytomegalovirus exposure and HLA in healthy donors. This PCR relied on a set of 60 Vbeta primers and 13 Jbeta primers. The repertoire was sequenced with immunoSEQ multiplex PCR; TCRdb's copy has only in-frame clones and lacks some. The table includes approximately 110,000 clones, roughly 80% detected once. The sequencing sample was made of PBMCs. These receptors were taken from a man aged 25 to 40 in good health and CMV-seropositive.

The chain uses TRBV7-2 and TRBJ2-5; D perhaps matches TRBD2 (5 bases). The V end was cut by 5 bases, the J end by 9 bases, with 16 bases between. CDR3 length: 13 residues. Germline CDR1 and CDR2: SGHTA and FQGNSA. CDR3 amino acids: CASSPPNRRSQYF. The CDR3 DNA is TGTGCCAGCAGCCCCCCAAATCGGAGGTCCCAGTACTTC.

V is TRBV27 and J is TRBJ2-1, with TRBD2 matching over 7 bases. V dropped 7 bases and J dropped 6; count of bases not matched to a gene: 15. Germline V gene data show CDR1 as MNHEY and CDR2 as SMNVEV (reference sequence). The CDR3 length is 16 residues. CDR3 in amino acids: CASKQRLAEKGNEQFF. In nucleotides, the CDR3 is TGTGCCAGCAAACAACGACTAGCAGAAAAAGGCAATGAGCAGTTCTTC.

The chain combines TRBV19 with TRBJ1-3; D is possibly TRBD1 (5 bases). Germline lookup yields CDR1 LNHDA and CDR2 SQIVND (reference sequence). Trimming pared 8 bases from V and 7 bases from J, leaving 18 bases between. CDR3 size: 14 residues. CDR3 protein: CASALQVGGNTIYF. For the CDR3, the DNA is TGTGCCAGTGCCTTACAGGTCGGAGGGAACACCATATATTTT.

V is TRBV10-3 and J is TRBJ2-3; tentative D call: TRBD1 (6 bases). The CDR3 sequence is 14 residues long. CDR1 is ENHRY, CDR2 SYGVKD, per germline. Trimming took 3 bases from V and 3 from J, leaving 10 bases between them. CDR3 bases: TGTGCCATCAGTGAACGGCAGGGGACAGATACGCAGTATTTT. It translates to CAISERQGTDTQYF.

V and J are TRBV11-2 and TRBJ1-2, with D perhaps matching TRBD1 (5 bases). This CDR3 spans 18 amino acids. Trimming removed 7 bases from V and 8 bases from J, with 32 bases in between. The germline V gene encodes CDR1 SGHAT and CDR2 FQNNGV. The CDR3 sequence is CASTRRWGRTRGISGYTF. Here the CDR3 DNA reads TGTGCCAGCACCCGCAGGTGGGGGAGGACAAGAGGAATAAGCGGCTACACCTTC.

This chain connects TRBV28 to TRBJ1-5; 9 bases fit TRBD1. This CDR3 has 16 residues. Germline CDR1 reads MDHEN; CDR2 reads SYDVKM. With V trimmed by 5 bases and J by 3 bases, 8 bases remained unmatched. The CDR3 loop is CASSPPGQGYNQPQHF. Written as DNA, the CDR3 is TGTGCCAGCAGTCCCCCGGGACAGGGATACAATCAGCCCCAGCATTTT.

The chain has TRBV29-1 and TRBJ1-1; TRBD1 is a possible D gene (5 bases). Germline lookup yields CDR1 SQVTM and CDR2 ANQGSEA. V dropped 8 bases and J dropped 1 base, with 20 bases sitting between them. The CDR3 loop spans 15 amino acids. CDR3 DNA sequence: TGCAGCACGCAAAGGGTCCAGGGCAAGAACACTGAAGCTTTCTTT. Protein product: CSTQRVQGKNTEAFF.

This clone came up a few times. The CDR3 sequence: CASSPGVWATNEKLFF. CDR3 coding DNA: TGCGCCAGCAGCCCAGGGGTTTGGGCAACTAATGAAAAACTGTTTTTT. The chain combines TRBV4-1 with TRBJ1-4, with D possibly TRBD1 on 6 matching bases. CDR3 length equals 16 residues. With 4 bases removed from V and 0 bases from J, the gap between germline ends came to 12 bases. The germline V gene has CDR1 MGHRA and CDR2 YSYEKL.

About this clone: Other nucleotide sequences from this sample produce the same CDR3. This chain joins TRBV5-1 and TRBJ2-6; D call uncertain. V dropped 0 bases and J dropped 0 bases, with 4 bases sitting between them. The CDR3 has 15 residues. The germline gives CDR1 SGHRS, CDR2 YFSETQ. For the CDR3, the DNA is TGCGCCAGCAGCTTGGCGGGCTCTGGGGCCAACGTCCTGACTTTC. Its protein is CASSLAGSGANVLTF.

This chain links TRBV5-1 with TRBJ2-7, with 8 positions matching TRBD1. CDR3 size: 16 residues. V lost 0 bases to trimming and J lost 4 bases; unmatched junction nucleotides: 9. The germline gives CDR1 SGHRS, CDR2 YFSETQ. CDR3 bases: TGCGCCAGCAGCTTGGCCGGCGCAGGGGGCATGTACGAGCAGTACTTC. Translating gives CASSLAGAGGMYEQYF.

The V gene is TRBV4-1, the J gene TRBJ2-7, with TRBD2 as a possible D gene (6 bases). With 3 bases removed from V and 0 bases from J, the gap between germline ends came to 15 bases. The germline gives CDR1 MGHRA, CDR2 YSYEKL. The CDR3 length is 16 residues. Here the CDR3 reads CASSHGLEGSSYEQYF. CDR3 nucleotide sequence: TGCGCCAGCAGCCACGGGTTGGAGGGGAGCTCCTACGAGCAGTACTTC.

This clone was detected once. The chain has TRBV15 and TRBJ2-7; weak D call: TRBD2 (5 bases). Germline-derived CDR1 and CDR2 are LNHNV and YYDKDF (reference sequence). This CDR3 has 15 amino acids. V was cut by 0 bases and J by 4 bases, with 13 bases left in between. Here the CDR3 reads CATSRDDGELYEQYF. The CDR3 DNA reads as TGTGCCACCAGCAGAGATGACGGGGAGCTATACGAGCAGTACTTC.

The chain joins TRBV18 to TRBJ2-7, with D unclear. V was trimmed by 3 bases and J by 3 bases, leaving 3 bases between them. This CDR3 contains 11 residues. CDR1 is KGHSH, CDR2 LQKENI, per germline. CDR3 bases: TGTGCCAGCTCACCTCGCTACGAGCAGTACTTC. It translates to CASSPRYEQYF.

This sequence joins TRBV5-6 and TRBJ2-3; 10 bases line up with TRBD2. The V segment lost 2 bases and the J segment 6 bases; nucleotides outside the gene matches: 9. CDR1 and CDR2 (germline): SGHDT, YYEEEE. This CDR3 comprises 16 residues. The CDR3 nucleotides are TGTGCCAGCAGCTTCGGACTAGCGGTTTTGGGGGATACGCAGTATTTT. Amino acids: CASSFGLAVLGDTQYF.

V usage is TRBV5-6 and J usage is TRBJ1-3, with 7 positions matching TRBD1. CDR3 length: 13 amino acids. V gave up 10 bases and J gave up 3 bases; unmatched junction bases: 7. Germline V gene sequence: CDR1 SGHDT, CDR2 YYEEEE. For the CDR3, the DNA is TGTGCCGGCACGACAGGGTTTGGAAACACCATATATTTT. Residues: CAGTTGFGNTIYF.

The J gene is TRBJ1-6, the V gene TRBV7-8, with unresolved D. The CDR3 runs to 16 residues. CDR1 and CDR2 (germline): SGHVS, FQNEAQ. The V gene lost 2 bases and the J gene lost 0 bases, with 8 bases spanning the gap. The CDR3 nucleotides are TGTGCCAGCAGCTTAAAGAGGGACTCCTATAATTCACCCCTCCACTTT. Protein product: CASSLKRDSYNSPLHF.

V gene TRBV6-1 combines with J gene TRBJ1-2; 7 bases agree with TRBD1. This CDR3 contains 13 residues. The V gene end was trimmed by 6 bases and the J gene end by 7 bases; junction bases not matched to a gene: 8. Germline CDR1 is MNHNS and CDR2 is SASEGT. The CDR3 bases are TGTGCCAGCAGGAAACAGGGGTGGGGTGGCTACACCTTC. It is translated as CASRKQGWGGYTF.

The chain uses TRBV6-1 and TRBJ2-7, with 8 bases aligning to TRBD1. Germline CDR1 and CDR2: MNHNS and SASEGT. Unmatched junction bases numbered 9, after V lost 2 bases and J lost 6 bases. The CDR3 is 15 residues long. The chain's CDR3 is CASSESGGMKGEQYF. CDR3 sequence (DNA): TGTGCCAGCAGTGAATCAGGGGGCATGAAGGGCGAGCAGTACTTC.

This clone appeared a few times. V usage is TRBV5-6 and J usage is TRBJ2-1; D is unclear. CDR3 size: 13 residues. V lost 10 bases, J lost 0 bases, and 11 bases lay in between. Germline CDR1 is SGHDT and CDR2 is YYEEEE. CDR3 DNA sequence: TGTGCCGGCTCCATAAGCTCCTACAATGAGCAGTTCTTC. This translates into CAGSISSYNEQFF.

This chain connects TRBV7-2 to TRBJ1-1; maybe TRBD1 (5 bases). V was pared by 5 bases and J by 1 base, with 8 bases between. CDR1 is SGHTA, CDR2 FQGNSA, per germline. The CDR3 runs 13 residues. The CDR3, as DNA: TGTGCCAGCAGCCCGACAGCGAACACTGAAGCTTTCTTT. Translating gives CASSPTANTEAFF.